Below, 32 T cell receptor beta chains from the same sample are listed, as sequenced in a study of naive and memory T cell subsets. Study results and limitations: A few larger clonotypes appeared in naive repertoires, especially CD8, possibly memory cells re-expressing CD45RA.

An equimolar mix of two oligonucleotides served as the beta constant-region primer for TRBC1 and TRBC2. Ligated cDNA was amplified by four rounds of PCR with nested alpha and beta constant-region primers and SP2. TCRdb processed the UMI-ligation and nested PCR reads anew with MiXCR; each CDR3 protein has one entry. The data contain under 150,000 distinct CDR3 sequences, around 21% of them singletons. Their target antigens are unknown. The sequencing input was naive CD8+ T cells from blood. The receptors were sampled from a human donor in good health.

The chain couples TRBV2 to TRBJ1-2, with 8 bases that match TRBD1. Germline-derived CDR1 and CDR2 are SNHLY and FYNNEI. Germline trimming cut 4 bases from V and 3 bases from J; bases unmatched to any gene: 7. This CDR3 has 15 residues. CDR3 DNA sequence: TGTGCCAGCAGTGTTGACAGGGGAGACTACTATGGCTACACCTTC. It codes for CASSVDRGDYYGYTF.

The chain employs TRBV29-1 and TRBJ2-2; unclear D gene. CDR1 and CDR2 from the germline V gene are SQVTM and ANQGSEA. V lost 6 bases and J 1 base, leaving 6 bases between the germline ends. This CDR3 has 12 residues. CDR3 sequence reads: CSVAGNTGELFF. The CDR3 region has the DNA TGCAGCGTGGCCGGGAACACCGGGGAGCTGTTTTTT.

The chain joins TRBV4-1 to TRBJ2-3, with 9 bases that match TRBD1. The V and J ends lost 5 bases and 3 bases, in that order; junction bases with no gene match: 6. Germline CDR1 MGHRA, CDR2 YSYEKL. This CDR3 is built from 15 residues. In DNA, the CDR3 is TGCGCCAGCAGCGGTTCGACAGGGGGAACAGATACGCAGTATTTT. It specifies CASSGSTGGTDTQYF.

The chain employs TRBV6-6 and TRBJ2-7; 8 nucleotides match TRBD1. The V and J ends lost 2 bases and 4 bases, in that order; junction bases with no gene match: 4. CDR1 is MNHNY and CDR2 is SVGAGI in the germline V gene (reference sequence). The CDR3 runs to 14 residues. The CDR3 loop reads CASSYAGGRYEQYF. The CDR3 DNA reads as TGTGCCAGCAGTTACGCAGGGGGCAGGTACGAGCAGTACTTC.

The CDR3 region has the DNA TGTGCCAGCAGTTTAATAACAGGTTGGAATGAAAAACTGTTTTTT. Translated: CASSLITGWNEKLFF. The V and J genes are TRBV12-3 or TRBV12-4 and TRBJ1-4; perhaps TRBD1 as D (5 bases). The CDR3 totals 15 residues. Trimming cost V 2 bases and J 5 bases, with 12 bases left between them.

This CDR3 reads CASREGASPREQYF. CDR3 sequence (DNA): TGTGCCAGCAGGGAGGGAGCTTCACCGCGCGAGCAGTACTTC. The chain has TRBV27 and TRBJ2-7, with TRBD2 as a possible D gene (6 bases). Germline-derived CDR1 and CDR2 are MNHEY and SMNVEV (reference sequence). Trimming cost V 6 bases and J 6 bases, with 18 bases left between them. The CDR3 runs 14 residues.

This clonotype has just a few counts. This sequence joins TRBV19 and TRBJ2-7, with TRBD1 matching over 9 bases. From germline, CDR1 is LNHDA and CDR2 SQIVND (reference sequence). The CDR3 is 14 residues long. V lost 3 bases and J lost 5; bases outside the gene matches: 5. The CDR3 nucleotides read TGTGCCAGTAGTATGGGACAGGGTTTCAACGAGCAGTACTTC. Translating it yields CASSMGQGFNEQYF.

This clonotype has just one count. This chain joins TRBV7-9 and TRBJ2-1, with D unresolved. This CDR3 comprises 15 residues. Germline CDR1 is SEHNR and CDR2 is FQNEAQ (reference sequence). The germline V and J ends were trimmed by 5 bases and 5 bases, with 16 bases remaining between them. CDR3 DNA sequence: TGTGCCAGCAGCCCAGGACCCCTAACCAACAATGAGCAGTTCTTC. This gives the protein CASSPGPLTNNEQFF.

This rearrangement joins TRBV21-1 to TRBJ2-1; the table's D call, TRBD2, was not checked against the DNA. TRBV21-1 is flagged as a pseudogene. The CDR3 is made up of 15 amino acids. The chain's CDR3 is CASSKTSGEDNEQFF. DNA of the CDR3: TGTGCCAGCAGCAAAACTAGCGGGGAAGACAATGAGCAGTTCTTC.

The chain couples TRBV7-6 to TRBJ2-7; the match to TRBD2 covers 10 bases. The germline CDR1 and CDR2 sequences are SGHVS and FNYEAQ. Trimming removed 5 bases from V and 1 base from J; junction bases left unmatched: 5. This CDR3 is 15 amino acids long. The chain's CDR3 is CASSAWTSGSYEQYF. The CDR3 DNA follows: TGTGCCAGCAGCGCGTGGACTAGCGGTTCCTACGAGCAGTACTTC.

In this sample, this clonotype turned up a few times. V usage is TRBV20-1 and J usage is TRBJ2-7; D perhaps matches TRBD2 (7 bases). V lost 5 bases, J lost 4 bases, and 15 bases lay in between. The CDR3 loop spans 13 amino acids. Per the germline V gene, CDR1 is DFQATT and CDR2 is SNEGSKA (reference sequence). The CDR3, as DNA: TGCAGTGCTCAGGAGGGGGAGGGGTACGAGCAGTACTTC. It yields the protein CSAQEGEGYEQYF.

V and J are TRBV20-1 and TRBJ2-7; 7 bases are shared with TRBD2. V lost 3 bases and J lost 6; bases outside the gene matches: 14. Per germline, CDR1 DFQATT and CDR2 SNEGSKA (reference sequence). The CDR3 covers 15 residues. CDR3 in DNA: TGCAGTGCTAGGGACACTTGGAGGGAGGGCCGCGAGCAGTACTTC. It is translated as CSARDTWREGREQYF.

V gene TRBV2 combines with J gene TRBJ2-1; maybe TRBD1 (7 bases). CDR1 is SNHLY and CDR2 is FYNNEI in the germline V gene. The CDR3 length is 15 residues. Trimming removed 4 bases from V and 4 bases from J, with 14 bases in between. In nucleotides, the CDR3 is TGTGCCAGCAGTGGGCAGGGGGGTCCTTACAATGAGCAGTTCTTC. Amino acids: CASSGQGGPYNEQFF.

The CDR3 spells CASSLSWTASYEQYF. As DNA, the CDR3 is TGTGCCAGCAGTTTATCGTGGACAGCCTCCTACGAGCAGTACTTC. The gene calls are TRBV27 and TRBJ2-7; perhaps TRBD1 as D (6 bases). Germline V gives CDR1 MNHEY, CDR2 SMNVEV (reference sequence). This CDR3 is built from 15 residues. The V and J ends lost 0 bases and 0 bases respectively, with 9 bases between them.

V and J are TRBV28 and TRBJ2-2; the D gene is possibly TRBD2 (5 bases). The CDR3 extends over 16 amino acids. Trimming removed 1 base at V and 2 bases at J, with 11 bases between. From germline, CDR1 is MDHEN and CDR2 SYDVKM. The CDR3 region is CASSLSPSRNTGELFF. In DNA, the CDR3 is TGTGCCAGCAGTTTATCGCCTAGCAGAAACACCGGGGAGCTGTTTTTT.

This chain uses TRBV7-9 with TRBJ2-7; D is unresolved. The CDR3 extends over 12 amino acids. From germline, CDR1 is SEHNR and CDR2 FQNEAQ (reference sequence). V was clipped by 5 bases and J by 5 bases, with 10 bases between them. This CDR3 reads CASSPQENEQYF. In DNA form, the CDR3 reads TGTGCCAGCAGCCCCCAGGAAAACGAGCAGTACTTC. Supplemented by reference TRBV7-9 and TRBJ2-7, the full variable domain reads DTGVSQNPRHKITKRGQNVTFRCDPISEHNRLYWYRQTLGQGPEFLTYFQNEAQLEKSRLLSDRFSAERPKGSFSTLEIQRTEQGDSAMYLCASSPQENEQYFGPGTRLTVT.

This chain joins TRBV4-1 and TRBJ1-2; perhaps TRBD1 as D (5 bases). V lost 0 bases to trimming and J lost 3 bases, with 8 bases between them. Germline-derived CDR1 and CDR2 are MGHRA and YSYEKL. This CDR3 contains 14 residues. The CDR3 DNA reads as TGCGCCAGCAGCCAAGACAGGGAGTACTATGGCTACACCTTC. Its translation is CASSQDREYYGYTF.

There are a few counts of this clonotype. V is TRBV3-1 and J is TRBJ2-3, with 7 bases matching TRBD2. The germline V gene has CDR1 LGHDT and CDR2 YNNKEL (reference sequence). The CDR3 consists of 14 residues. V was clipped by 4 bases and J by 4 bases; unmatched bases: 5. The CDR3 region is CASSPLAGADTQYF. CDR3 in DNA: TGTGCCAGCAGCCCCTTGGCGGGAGCAGATACGCAGTATTTT.

This chain joins TRBV6-5 and TRBJ2-2; D perhaps matches TRBD2 (5 bases). V was pared by 4 bases and J by 4 bases, with 13 bases between. This CDR3 spans 15 amino acids. CDR1 MNHEY and CDR2 SVGAGI come from the germline V gene. The DNA of the CDR3 is TGTGCCAGCAGTTCCGGACGAGGGAGCACCGGGGAGCTGTTTTTT. This translates into CASSSGRGSTGELFF.

The chain combines TRBV4-1 with TRBJ2-1; 11 nucleotides line up with TRBD1. This CDR3 has 15 amino acids. Germline V gene sequence: CDR1 MGHRA, CDR2 YSYEKL. V gave up 5 bases and J gave up 6 bases; unmatched junction bases: 6. CDR3 sequence (DNA): TGCGCCAGCAGCTTCGGACAGGGGGCTGGCAATGAGCAGTTCTTC. It encodes CASSFGQGAGNEQFF.

In this sample, this clonotype turned up a few times. V and J are TRBV5-4 and TRBJ1-1; 7 bases match TRBD1. Looked up from germline, CDR1 is SGHNT and CDR2 is YYREEE (reference sequence). V gave up 4 bases and J gave up 7 bases; unmatched junction bases: 10. This CDR3 has 14 amino acids. The DNA of the CDR3 is TGTGCCAGCAGCCCGTACGAGGGGGCTGATGAAGCTTTCTTT. As protein: CASSPYEGADEAFF. Full variable domain (missing parts from reference TRBV5-4 and TRBJ1-1): ETGVTQSPTHLIKTRGQQVTLRCSSQSGHNTVSWYQQALGQGPQFIFQYYREEENGRGNFPPRFSGLQFPNYSSELNVNALELDDSALYLCASSPYEGADEAFFGQGTRLTVV.

V is TRBV7-2 and J is TRBJ1-1; the match to TRBD1 covers 7 bases. Germline trimming cut 1 base from V and 0 bases from J; bases unmatched to any gene: 14. Germline V gene lookup returns CDR1 SGHTA and CDR2 FQGNSA. The CDR3 is made up of 19 amino acids. The CDR3 sequence: CASSLGVNRGAGMNTEAFF. CDR3 DNA: TGTGCCAGCAGCTTAGGGGTCAACAGGGGAGCAGGGATGAACACTGAAGCTTTCTTT.

This clonotype showed up many times. J is TRBJ2-7 and V is TRBV27; D uncertain. Germline V gene data show CDR1 as MNHEY and CDR2 as SMNVEV (reference sequence). The CDR3 covers 9 residues. Trimming removed 9 bases from V and 2 bases from J, with 2 bases in between. The CDR3 sequence: CASAYEQYF. The CDR3 DNA follows: TGTGCCAGTGCCTACGAGCAGTACTTC.

This clonotype was picked up one time. V gene TRBV6-5 combines with J gene TRBJ2-2; 10 nucleotides line up with TRBD2. Germline assignment: CDR1 MNHEY and CDR2 SVGAGI. The CDR3 covers 18 residues. Unmatched junction bases numbered 14, after V lost 7 bases and J lost 3 bases. The CDR3: CASIDGASGRADTGELFF. The CDR3 DNA sequence: TGTGCCAGCATCGACGGGGCTAGCGGGAGAGCGGACACCGGGGAGCTGTTTTTT.

This chain uses TRBV12-3 or TRBV12-4 with TRBJ1-3; D not resolved. The CDR3 has 14 amino acids. The V gene lost 6 bases and the J gene lost 6 bases, with 15 bases spanning the gap. The CDR3 coding sequence is TGTGCCAGCAGCTTGAACGGCGGGGTAAACACCATATATTTT. Protein product: CASSLNGGVNTIYF.

The CDR3: CASRTGQLNHEAFF. CDR3 DNA sequence: TGTGCCAGCAGGACCGGACAGCTAAATCATGAAGCTTTCTTT. V is TRBV6-6 and J is TRBJ1-1; tentative D call: TRBD1 (6 bases). The CDR3 consists of 14 residues. The germline V gene has CDR1 MNHNY and CDR2 SVGAGI (reference sequence). With 6 bases removed from V and 7 bases from J, the gap between germline ends came to 18 bases.

This clonotype appeared a few times. Being one base from a much bigger clone, this may be a read error. CDR3 DNA: TGTGCCAGCAGTTTTGGGGTGAGCACTGAAGCTTTCTTT. This codes for CASSFGVSTEAFF. V is TRBV27 and J is TRBJ1-1; D ambiguous. This CDR3 has 13 amino acids. The V end was cut by 3 bases, the J end by 4 bases, with 9 bases between. CDR1 and CDR2 from the germline V gene are MNHEY and SMNVEV (reference sequence).

This clonotype was counted many times. The chain carries TRBV28 and TRBJ1-1, with D possibly TRBD1 on 5 matching bases. CDR1 and CDR2 from the germline V gene are MDHEN and SYDVKM. This CDR3 is built from 14 residues. With 4 bases removed from V and 5 bases from J, the gap between germline ends came to 14 bases. The CDR3 nucleotides are TGTGCCAGCAGTTCCCAGGGCTGGGGTACTGAAGCTTTCTTT. This sequence encodes CASSSQGWGTEAFF.

The V call is TRBV5-1, the J call TRBJ1-5; TRBD1 aligns across 7 bases. Germline CDR1 and CDR2: SGHRS and YFSETQ. Unmatched junction bases numbered 3, after V lost 2 bases and J lost 7 bases. The CDR3 runs 13 residues. The CDR3 region has the DNA TGCGCCAGCAGCTTACAGGGGTTGCAGCCCCAGCATTTT. It yields the protein CASSLQGLQPQHF.

The CDR3 sequence is CASSQDQVRQYF. CDR3 DNA: TGCGCCAGCAGCCAAGATCAGGTGCGGCAGTACTTC. The chain has TRBV4-1 and TRBJ2-7; D not certain. The CDR3 has 12 amino acids. V shed 0 bases and J shed 9 bases, with 9 bases lying between them. Germline V CDR1 and CDR2: MGHRA, YSYEKL.

The chain employs TRBV28 and TRBJ2-5, with a tentative D call TRBD1 (6 bases). V shed 1 base and J shed 5 bases, with 8 bases lying between them. CDR1 and CDR2 (germline): MDHEN, SYDVKM. This CDR3 is built from 13 residues. CDR3 sequence (DNA): TGTGCCAGCAGTTTATACCAGGGGGAGACCCAGTACTTC. This gives the protein CASSLYQGETQYF.

This clonotype has only a few counts. V usage is TRBV6-1 and J usage is TRBJ1-5; 7 bases are shared with TRBD1. Germline V gives CDR1 MNHNS, CDR2 SASEGT. V shed 6 bases and J 5 bases; nucleotides not matched to a gene: 10. The CDR3 loop spans 15 amino acids. The chain's CDR3 is CASSDSTGTDQPQHF. Written as DNA, the CDR3 is TGTGCCAGCAGCGATTCGACAGGGACGGATCAGCCCCAGCATTTT.